What follows is one TCR beta chain and its context. This CDR3 has 13 residues. Trimming cost V 3 bases and J 0 bases, with 6 bases left between them. From germline, CDR1 is GTSNPN and CDR2 SVGIG (reference sequence). This specimen belongs to a study of siplizumab effects on memory and regulatory T cells. Here immunoSEQ multiplex PCR was the method, and the copy in TCRdb shows in-frame clones only, minus some. The sample gives under 85,000 clones, 80% to 90% of which show up once; over 1.5% is in the top ten. This TCR derives from a human donor in good health. This rearrangement joins TRBV30 to TRBJ1-5, with TRBD1 as a possible D gene (5 bases). Source material: Tregs sorted from blood. The CDR3 loop is CAWSRDSNQPQHF. In DNA form, the CDR3 reads TGTGCCTGGAGCAGGGATAGCAATCAGCCCCAGCATTTT.